The sequence of this T cell receptor (beta chain) was determined in a study of shared clonotypes between healthy human individuals. Notes on the study in general: All-four-donor shared clonotypes had higher generation probabilities than non-shared clonotypes did.

Deep was the level used in running the assay. Genomic DNA (from each subset) was split evenly across several immunoSEQ plates. Data came from immunoSEQ multiplex PCR; TCRdb stores just in-frame clones and leaves some out. The table lists under 1,100,000 clones, approximately 68% of them singletons. Per the germline V gene, CDR1 is MDHEN and CDR2 is SYDVKM. V was cut by 3 bases and J by 1 base, with 13 bases left in between. The CDR3 loop spans 16 amino acids. About this clone itself: Its antigen is undetermined.

V usage is TRBV28 and J usage is TRBJ1-5, with D tentatively TRBD1 (5 bases). The sample comprised memory CD4+ T cells sorted from blood. Subset specified: CD45RA-negative fraction. This TCR came from a man between 18 and 29 years old in good health. The CDR3: CASSFSSGGSNQPQHF. CDR3 sequence (DNA): TGTGCCAGCAGTTTTTCCTCGGGGGGGAGCAATCAGCCCCAGCATTTT.